The 13 T cell receptor beta chains given below trace back to one sample, sequenced in a study of blood T cell repertoires in COVID-19. The protocol was immunoSEQ multiplex PCR, while the TCRdb copy is restricted to in-frame clones and leaves out a portion. Of 350,000 to 450,000 clones in the sample, around 89% were seen once. Sequenced input: PBMCs or T cells enriched from blood (not recorded which). These receptors were collected from a man under 40 who had recovered from COVID-19.

The chain recombines TRBV24-1 with TRBJ2-2; TRBD2 matches 8 bases. Germline CDR1 reads KGHDR; CDR2 reads SFDVKD. The CDR3 runs to 17 residues. The V segment lost 0 bases and the J segment 5 bases; nucleotides outside the gene matches: 7. CDR3: CATSDLGSGSGTGELFF. DNA for the CDR3: TGTGCCACCAGTGATTTGGGCAGCGGGAGTGGAACCGGGGAGCTGTTTTTT.

A remark on this clone: The same CDR3 can be traced to other DNA sequences in this sample. The V and J genes are TRBV6-5 and TRBJ2-7; D gene ambiguous. This CDR3 region has 13 residues. Germline V gene data show CDR1 as MNHEY and CDR2 as SVGAGI. Trimming removed 0 bases at V and 4 bases at J, with 7 bases between. The CDR3 DNA reads as TGTGCCAGCAGTTACTCGACCGGGTACGAGCAGTACTTC. This sequence encodes CASSYSTGYEQYF.

This clone has just one count. This rearrangement joins TRBV3-1 (or the pseudogene TRBV3-2) to TRBJ2-1, with 12 bases matching TRBD2. This CDR3 has 15 residues. V lost 3 bases, J lost 8 bases, and 5 bases stayed unmatched. Germline-derived CDR1 and CDR2 are LGHDT and YNNKEL (reference sequence). Here the CDR3 DNA reads TGTGCCAGCAGCCAGACTAGCGGGAGTGTCGATGAGCAGTTCTTC. Translating gives CASSQTSGSVDEQFF.

The V gene is TRBV18, the J gene TRBJ2-7, with 14 positions matching TRBD2. With V trimmed by 3 bases and J by 6 bases, 1 base remained unmatched. Germline V lookup: CDR1 KGHSH, CDR2 LQKENI. The CDR3 runs to 14 residues. CDR3 nucleotides: TGTGCCAGCTCACCGGGACTAGCGGGAGCCGAGCAGTACTTC. Encoded protein: CASSPGLAGAEQYF.

The chain couples TRBV19 to TRBJ2-3, with 8 bases identical to TRBD1. The V gene end was trimmed by 5 bases and the J gene end by 4 bases; junction bases not matched to a gene: 5. The CDR3 has 14 residues. Germline assignment: CDR1 LNHDA and CDR2 SQIVND (reference sequence). The chain's CDR3 is CASSEQGGSDTQYF. As DNA, the CDR3 is TGTGCCAGTAGTGAACAGGGGGGCTCAGATACGCAGTATTTT.

The genes are TRBV2 and TRBJ2-5, with D tentatively TRBD1 (5 bases). The CDR3 totals 13 residues. V lost 3 bases and J 3 bases, leaving 8 bases between the germline ends. The germline gives CDR1 SNHLY, CDR2 FYNNEI. The CDR3 here is CASSEWGKETQYF. CDR3 DNA sequence: TGTGCCAGCAGTGAGTGGGGCAAAGAGACCCAGTACTTC.

The V and J genes are TRBV18 and TRBJ2-5, with D hard to call. V shed 10 bases and J shed 4 bases, with 19 bases lying between them. In germline, CDR1 is KGHSH, CDR2 LQKENI. CDR3 length: 14 residues. The CDR3 protein is CATSSKATGETQYF. The DNA of the CDR3 is TGTGCCACCTCCTCCAAAGCGACGGGAGAGACCCAGTACTTC.

The gene calls are TRBV12-3 or TRBV12-4 and TRBJ1-6, with D maybe TRBD1 (5 bases). The CDR3 runs to 13 residues. V was shortened by 6 bases and J by 10 bases, with 13 bases between the two germline ends. CDR3 protein: CASRPQGFSPLHF. The CDR3 nucleotides read TGTGCCAGCAGGCCGCAGGGATTCTCACCCCTCCACTTT.

This chain joins TRBV12-5 and TRBJ2-7; a possible D gene is TRBD1 (6 bases). The CDR3 loop spans 18 amino acids. The V gene's germline CDR1 is LGHNT and CDR2 FRNRAP. V was trimmed by 5 bases and J by 0 bases, leaving 23 bases between them. CDR3 loop: CASGIGTPWGYSSYEQYF. DNA of the CDR3: TGTGCTAGTGGTATAGGGACACCTTGGGGCTACAGCTCCTACGAGCAGTACTTC.

This chain uses TRBV10-3 with TRBJ1-1; D gene unclear. V dropped 10 bases and J dropped 1 base, with 10 bases sitting between them. This CDR3 is built from 12 residues. Germline V gives CDR1 ENHRY, CDR2 SYGVKD. The CDR3 DNA is TGTGCCACCCGGGAGGCGAACACTGAAGCTTTCTTT. Protein product: CATREANTEAFF.

Written as DNA, the CDR3 is TGTGCCAGCAGTTCGGCGGGGGGGGAGACCCAGTACTTC. Translation: CASSSAGGETQYF. The rearrangement uses TRBV12-3 or TRBV12-4 and TRBJ2-5, with TRBD2 matching over 9 bases. The CDR3 is 13 residues long. Trimming at V came to 4 bases and at J to 5 bases, leaving 2 bases not matched to a gene.

The rearrangement joins TRBV5-1 to TRBJ2-1, with D hard to call. Germline V CDR1 and CDR2: SGHRS, YFSETQ. The ends were cut back, 0 bases at V and 7 bases at J, with 8 bases in the middle. The CDR3 is made up of 13 amino acids. The CDR3 loop is CASSLVVVNEQFF. The CDR3, as DNA: TGCGCCAGCAGCTTGGTAGTTGTGAATGAGCAGTTCTTC.

The chain joins TRBV23-1 to TRBJ2-5, with 15 positions matching TRBD2. TRBV23-1 is an ORF, and what it does is uncertain. The CDR3 loop spans 18 amino acids. The V segment lost 2 bases and the J segment 1 base; nucleotides outside the gene matches: 5. The DNA for the CDR3 is TGCGCCAGCAGTCAACCAGGGACTAGCGGGAGGCCCCAAGAGACCCAGTACTTC. Its translation: CASSQPGTSGRPQETQYF.